This TCR beta chain was profiled in a study of blood T cell repertoires in COVID-19. Study information: COVID-19 samples from acute and convalescent phases originated in the United States, Italy and Spain. The analysed material was cDNA or gDNA that came from T cells, B-cell-depleted T cells, or PBMCs.

Germline lookup yields CDR1 LNHNV and CDR2 YYDKDF (reference sequence). V trimming: 0 bases; J trimming: 7 bases; junction bases outside the gene matches: 6. The CDR3 has 14 residues. Original processing methods: Nucleated cell counts were estimated from reference gene primer amplification. Sequencing used immunoSEQ multiplex PCR; TCRdb keeps in-frame clones, though not all of them. V, J and clone size reflect that table, while D and trimming were determined from the DNA. The sample includes about 75,000 clones, approximately 88% seen only once; the top ten take 5.5% to 7%. Sequencing was done on a sample of peripheral blood. The receptor comes from a woman aged 70 to 79 with acute or convalescent COVID-19. The chain uses TRBV15 and TRBJ2-7; 7 bases fit TRBD2. The CDR3 DNA follows: TGTGCCACCAGCAGAGATTCGGGGGGTCGGGAGCAGTACTTC. Its translation is CATSRDSGGREQYF.